Below, one TCR beta chain is given with its context. Its antigen remains unidentified. V was cut by 4 bases and J by 2 bases, with 14 bases left in between. Germline CDR1 SGDLS, CDR2 YYNGEE. This CDR3 is 15 amino acids long. Amplification used 60 Vbeta primers and 13 Jbeta primers. TCRdb's table, derived via immunoSEQ multiplex PCR, lists solely in-frame clones and lacks some. The sample carries about 200,000 clones, 75% to 80% recorded once. This record belongs to a study of cytomegalovirus exposure and HLA in healthy donors. Whole-study results and caveats: A later analysis revealed that TCR association rates differed between HLA loci, peaking at DRB1 and bottoming out at HLA-C. For TCR beta chains, V- and J-gene trimming was later linked to a missense DCLRE1C variant. In a later analysis, most CMV-associated TCR beta chains appeared HLA-restricted.

The source of this sequence is a man aged 18 to 30 in good health and CMV-seronegative. The chain has TRBV9 and TRBJ2-3; D perhaps matches TRBD2 (8 bases). The material sequenced was PBMCs. Here the CDR3 reads CASSQGGLVTDTQYF. CDR3 nucleotide sequence: TGTGCCAGCAGCCAGGGGGGACTAGTCACAGATACGCAGTATTTT.